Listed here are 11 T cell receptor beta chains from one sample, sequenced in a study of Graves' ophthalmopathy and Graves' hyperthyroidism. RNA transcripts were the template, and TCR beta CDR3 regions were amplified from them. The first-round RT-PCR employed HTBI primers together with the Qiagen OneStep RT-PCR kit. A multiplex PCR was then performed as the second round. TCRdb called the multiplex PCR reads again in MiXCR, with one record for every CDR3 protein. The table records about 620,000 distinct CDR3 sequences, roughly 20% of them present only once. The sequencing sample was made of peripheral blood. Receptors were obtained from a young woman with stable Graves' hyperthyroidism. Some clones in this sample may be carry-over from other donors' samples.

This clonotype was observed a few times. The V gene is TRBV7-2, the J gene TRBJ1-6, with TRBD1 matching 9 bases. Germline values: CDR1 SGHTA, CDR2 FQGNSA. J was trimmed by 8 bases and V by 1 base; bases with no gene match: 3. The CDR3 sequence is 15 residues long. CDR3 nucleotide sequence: TGTGCCAGCAGCTTAGTGACAGGGGGGCATTCACCCCTCCACTTT. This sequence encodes CASSLVTGGHSPLHF.

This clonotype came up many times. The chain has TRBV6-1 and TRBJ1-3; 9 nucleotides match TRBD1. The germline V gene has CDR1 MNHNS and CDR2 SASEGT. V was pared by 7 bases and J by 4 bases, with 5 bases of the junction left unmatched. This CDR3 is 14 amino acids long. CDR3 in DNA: TGTGCCAGCACCCGGGACAGGGTAGGAAACACCATATATTTT. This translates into CASTRDRVGNTIYF.

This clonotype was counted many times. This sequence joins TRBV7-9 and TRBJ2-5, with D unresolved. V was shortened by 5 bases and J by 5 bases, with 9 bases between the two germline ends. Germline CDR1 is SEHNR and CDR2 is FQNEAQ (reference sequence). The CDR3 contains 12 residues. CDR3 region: CASSPVGETQYF. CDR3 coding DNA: TGTGCCAGCAGCCCCGTGGGGGAGACCCAGTACTTC.

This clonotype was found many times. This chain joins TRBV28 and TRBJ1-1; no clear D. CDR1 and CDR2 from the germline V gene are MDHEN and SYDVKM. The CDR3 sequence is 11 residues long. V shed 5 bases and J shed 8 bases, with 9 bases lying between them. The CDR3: CASSGSREAFF. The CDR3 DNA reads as TGTGCCAGCAGTGGGAGTCGGGAAGCTTTCTTT.

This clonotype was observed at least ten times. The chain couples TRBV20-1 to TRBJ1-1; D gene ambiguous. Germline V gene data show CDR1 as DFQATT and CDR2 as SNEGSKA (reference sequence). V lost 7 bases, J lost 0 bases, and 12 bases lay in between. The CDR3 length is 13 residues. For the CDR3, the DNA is TGCAGTGTTCGGACCGCTCTGAACACTGAAGCTTTCTTT. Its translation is CSVRTALNTEAFF.

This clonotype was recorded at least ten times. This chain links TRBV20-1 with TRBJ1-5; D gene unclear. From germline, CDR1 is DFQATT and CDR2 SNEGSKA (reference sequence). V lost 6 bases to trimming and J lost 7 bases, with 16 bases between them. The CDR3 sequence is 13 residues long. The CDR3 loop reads CSARTGLGQPQHF. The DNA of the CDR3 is TGCAGTGCCCGAACGGGTCTCGGACAGCCCCAGCATTTT.

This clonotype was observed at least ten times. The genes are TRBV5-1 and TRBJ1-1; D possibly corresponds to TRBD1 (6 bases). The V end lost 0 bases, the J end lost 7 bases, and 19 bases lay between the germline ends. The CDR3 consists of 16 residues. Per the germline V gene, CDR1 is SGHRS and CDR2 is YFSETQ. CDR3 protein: CASSLATVGARGEAFF. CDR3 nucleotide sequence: TGCGCCAGCAGCTTGGCCACTGTGGGGGCGCGAGGTGAAGCTTTCTTT.

CDR3 sequence reads: CASSYLVGYNSPLHF. The CDR3 DNA follows: TGTGCCAGCAGCTATCTCGTCGGTTATAATTCACCCCTCCACTTT. The chain couples TRBV28 to TRBJ1-6; D gene unclear. The CDR3 has 15 amino acids. Trimming stripped 6 bases from V and 4 bases from J, with 13 bases between. Germline loops: CDR1 MDHEN, CDR2 SYDVKM.

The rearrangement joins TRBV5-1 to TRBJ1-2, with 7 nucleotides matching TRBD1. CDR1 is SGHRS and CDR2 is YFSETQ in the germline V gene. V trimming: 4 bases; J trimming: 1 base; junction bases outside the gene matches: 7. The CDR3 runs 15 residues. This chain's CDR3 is CASSPRWDSNYGYTF. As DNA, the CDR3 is TGCGCCAGCAGCCCCCGCTGGGACAGTAACTATGGCTACACCTTC. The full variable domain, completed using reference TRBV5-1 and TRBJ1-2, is KAGVTQTPRYLIKTRGQQVTLSCSPISGHRSVSWYQQTPGQGLQFLFEYFSETQRNKGNFPGRFSGRQFSNSRSEMNVSTLELGDSALYLCASSPRWDSNYGYTFGSGTRLTVV.

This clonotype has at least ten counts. CDR3 DNA: TGTGCCAGCAGCTTAAACGCTTTCGGCACTGAAGCTTTCTTT. Amino acid sequence: CASSLNAFGTEAFF. This rearrangement joins TRBV7-9 to TRBJ1-1, with D unresolved. Germline V gene lookup returns CDR1 SEHNR and CDR2 FQNEAQ (reference sequence). The CDR3 is 14 amino acids. Trimming pared 2 bases from V and 4 bases from J, leaving 11 bases between.

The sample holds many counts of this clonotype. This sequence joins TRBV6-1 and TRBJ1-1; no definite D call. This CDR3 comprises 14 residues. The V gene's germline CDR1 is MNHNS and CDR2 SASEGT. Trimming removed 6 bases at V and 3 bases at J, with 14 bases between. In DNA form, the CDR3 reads TGTGCCAGCAGATCCCCCGGGGAAGACACTGAAGCTTTCTTT. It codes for CASRSPGEDTEAFF.